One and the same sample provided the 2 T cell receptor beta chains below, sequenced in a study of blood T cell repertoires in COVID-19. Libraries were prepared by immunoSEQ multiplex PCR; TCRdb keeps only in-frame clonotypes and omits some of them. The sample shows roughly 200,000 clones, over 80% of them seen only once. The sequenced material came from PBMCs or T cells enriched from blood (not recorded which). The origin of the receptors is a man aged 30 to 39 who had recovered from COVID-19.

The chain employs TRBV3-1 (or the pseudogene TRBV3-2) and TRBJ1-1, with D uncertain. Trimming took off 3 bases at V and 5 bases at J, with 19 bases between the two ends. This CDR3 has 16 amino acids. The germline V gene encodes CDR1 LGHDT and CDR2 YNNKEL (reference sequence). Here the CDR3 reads CASSQVRSSGYTEAFF. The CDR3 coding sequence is TGTGCCAGCAGCCAGGTCAGGTCCAGTGGGTATACTGAAGCTTTCTTT.

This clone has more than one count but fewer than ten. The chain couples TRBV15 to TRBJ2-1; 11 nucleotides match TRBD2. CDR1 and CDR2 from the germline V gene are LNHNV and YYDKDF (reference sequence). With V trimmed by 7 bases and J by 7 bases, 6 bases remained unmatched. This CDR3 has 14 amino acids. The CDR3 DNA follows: TGTGCCACCAAGGAACTAGCGGGGGCTAATGAGCAGTTCTTC. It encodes CATKELAGANEQFF.